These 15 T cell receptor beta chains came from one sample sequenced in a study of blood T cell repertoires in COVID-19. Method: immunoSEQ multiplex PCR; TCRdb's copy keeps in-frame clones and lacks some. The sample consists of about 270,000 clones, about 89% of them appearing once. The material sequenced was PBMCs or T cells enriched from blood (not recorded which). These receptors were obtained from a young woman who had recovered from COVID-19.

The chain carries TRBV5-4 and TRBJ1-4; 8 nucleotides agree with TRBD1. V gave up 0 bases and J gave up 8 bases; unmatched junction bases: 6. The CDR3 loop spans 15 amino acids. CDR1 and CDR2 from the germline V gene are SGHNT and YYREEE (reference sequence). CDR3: CASSLGQGAVEKLFF. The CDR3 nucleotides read TGTGCCAGCAGCTTGGGGCAGGGGGCAGTAGAAAAACTGTTTTTT.

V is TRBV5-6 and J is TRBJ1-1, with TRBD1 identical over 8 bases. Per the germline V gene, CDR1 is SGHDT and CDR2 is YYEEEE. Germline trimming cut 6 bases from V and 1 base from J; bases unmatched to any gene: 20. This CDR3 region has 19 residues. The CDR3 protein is CASNYISNPGGVGNTEAFF. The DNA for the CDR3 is TGTGCCAGCAACTATATCTCCAACCCAGGGGGCGTCGGGAACACTGAAGCTTTCTTT.

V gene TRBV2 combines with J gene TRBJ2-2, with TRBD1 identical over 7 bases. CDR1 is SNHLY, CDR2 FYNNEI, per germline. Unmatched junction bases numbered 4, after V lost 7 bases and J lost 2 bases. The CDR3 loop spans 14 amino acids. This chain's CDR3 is CASNWDSNTGELFF. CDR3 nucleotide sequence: TGTGCCAGCAACTGGGACAGCAACACCGGGGAGCTGTTTTTT.

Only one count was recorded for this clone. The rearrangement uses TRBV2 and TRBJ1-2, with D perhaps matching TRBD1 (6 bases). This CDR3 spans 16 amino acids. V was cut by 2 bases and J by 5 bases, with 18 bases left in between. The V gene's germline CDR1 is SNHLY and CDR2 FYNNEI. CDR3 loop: CASSEPVLGHQYGYTF. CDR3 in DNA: TGTGCCAGCAGTGAACCTGTTCTGGGACACCAATATGGCTACACCTTC.

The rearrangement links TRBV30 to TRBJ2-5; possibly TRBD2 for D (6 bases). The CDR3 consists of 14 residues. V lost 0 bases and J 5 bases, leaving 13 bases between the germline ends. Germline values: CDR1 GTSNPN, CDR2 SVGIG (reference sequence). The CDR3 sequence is CAWSVGGTWETQYF. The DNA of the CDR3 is TGTGCCTGGAGTGTCGGCGGGACTTGGGAGACCCAGTACTTC.

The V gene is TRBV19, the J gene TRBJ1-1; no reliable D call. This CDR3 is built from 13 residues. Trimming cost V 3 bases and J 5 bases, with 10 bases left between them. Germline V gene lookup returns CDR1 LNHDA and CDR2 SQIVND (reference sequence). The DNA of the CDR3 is TGTGCCAGTAGTATGGGCAGTGAGACTGAAGCTTTCTTT. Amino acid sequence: CASSMGSETEAFF. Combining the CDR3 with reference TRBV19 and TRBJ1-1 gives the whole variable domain DGGITQSPKYLFRKEGQNVTLSCEQNLNHDAMYWYRQDPGQGLRLIYYSQIVNDFQKGDIAEGYSVSREKKESFPLTVTSAQKNPTAFYLCASSMGSETEAFFGQGTRLTVV.

The CDR3 nucleotides read TGTGCCAGCAGGCCACCCGGGACCTACGAGCAGTACTTC. It encodes CASRPPGTYEQYF. V gene TRBV28 combines with J gene TRBJ2-7, with D possibly TRBD2 on 5 matching bases. Deletions cut 6 bases from V and 2 bases from J, with 11 bases between. CDR1 is MDHEN and CDR2 is SYDVKM in the germline V gene. This CDR3 region has 13 residues. The whole variable domain, remainder taken from reference TRBV28 and TRBJ2-7, is DVKVTQSSRYLVKRTGEKVFLECVQDMDHENMFWYRQDPGLGLRLIYFSYDVKMKEKGDIPEGYSVSREKKERFSLILESASTNQTSMYLCASRPPGTYEQYFGPGTRLTVT.

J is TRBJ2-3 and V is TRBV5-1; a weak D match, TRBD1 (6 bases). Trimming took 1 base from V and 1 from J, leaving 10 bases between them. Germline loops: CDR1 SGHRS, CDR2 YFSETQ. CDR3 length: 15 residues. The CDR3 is CASSLPRQGTDTQYF. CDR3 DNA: TGCGCCAGCAGCTTGCCCCGACAGGGCACAGATACGCAGTATTTT.

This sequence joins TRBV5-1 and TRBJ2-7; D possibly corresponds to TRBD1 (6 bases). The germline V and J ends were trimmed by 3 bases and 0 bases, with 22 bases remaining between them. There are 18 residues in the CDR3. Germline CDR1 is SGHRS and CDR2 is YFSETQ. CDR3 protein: CASSSRTVSDAPSYEQYF. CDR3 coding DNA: TGCGCCAGCAGCTCAAGGACAGTTAGTGATGCCCCCTCCTACGAGCAGTACTTC. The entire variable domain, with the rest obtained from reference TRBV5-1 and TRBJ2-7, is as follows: KAGVTQTPRYLIKTRGQQVTLSCSPISGHRSVSWYQQTPGQGLQFLFEYFSETQRNKGNFPGRFSGRQFSNSRSEMNVSTLELGDSALYLCASSSRTVSDAPSYEQYFGPGTRLTVT.

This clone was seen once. In DNA form, the CDR3 reads TGTGCCAGCAGCTTATATTGGGCGGGAGGGACCGTTTCCTACGAGCAGTACTTC. Its protein is CASSLYWAGGTVSYEQYF. This chain joins TRBV5-8 and TRBJ2-7, with 9 bases that match TRBD2. CDR3 length equals 18 residues. V gave up 2 bases and J gave up 1 base; unmatched junction bases: 13. Germline V CDR1 and CDR2: SGHTS, YDEGEE.

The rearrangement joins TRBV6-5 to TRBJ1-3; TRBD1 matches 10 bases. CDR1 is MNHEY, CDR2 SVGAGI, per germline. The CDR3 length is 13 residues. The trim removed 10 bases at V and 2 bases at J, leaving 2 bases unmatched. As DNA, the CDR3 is TGTGCCACCGGGACAGGGGCTGGAAACACCATATATTTT. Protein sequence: CATGTGAGNTIYF.

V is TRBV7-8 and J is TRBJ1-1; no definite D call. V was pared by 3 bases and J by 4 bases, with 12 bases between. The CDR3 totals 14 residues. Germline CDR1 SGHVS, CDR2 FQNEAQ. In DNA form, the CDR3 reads TGTGCCAGCAGCTTGACCATGGGGAGCACTGAAGCTTTCTTT. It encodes CASSLTMGSTEAFF.

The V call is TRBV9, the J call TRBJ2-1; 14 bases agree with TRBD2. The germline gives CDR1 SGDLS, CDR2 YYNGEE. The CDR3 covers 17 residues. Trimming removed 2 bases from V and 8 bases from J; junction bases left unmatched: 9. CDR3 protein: CASSVELGTSGSHEQFF. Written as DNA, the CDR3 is TGTGCCAGCAGCGTGGAGCTGGGGACTAGCGGGAGCCATGAGCAGTTCTTC. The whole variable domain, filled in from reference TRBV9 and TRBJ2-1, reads DSGVTQTPKHLITATGQRVTLRCSPRSGDLSVYWYQQSLDQGLQFLIQYYNGEERAKGNILERFSAQQFPDLHSELNLSSLELGDSALYFCASSVELGTSGSHEQFFGPGTRLTVL.

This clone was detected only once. CDR3 in amino acids: CASSLVWVHRHTGELFF. CDR3 DNA: TGTGCCAGCAGCTTAGTGTGGGTACACAGGCACACCGGGGAGCTGTTTTTT. The chain combines TRBV7-2 with TRBJ2-2, with D maybe TRBD1 (5 bases). The CDR3 loop spans 17 amino acids. V was pared by 1 base and J by 3 bases, with 15 bases between. Germline V CDR1 and CDR2: SGHTA, FQGNSA.

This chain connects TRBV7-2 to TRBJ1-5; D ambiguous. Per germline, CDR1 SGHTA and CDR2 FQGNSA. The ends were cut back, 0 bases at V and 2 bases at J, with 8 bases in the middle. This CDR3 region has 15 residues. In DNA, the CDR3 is TGTGCCAGCAGCTTAGCCGGGAGGGGCAATCAGCCCCAGCATTTT. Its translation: CASSLAGRGNQPQHF.